The following is a T cell receptor (beta chain) sequence with its context. The record originates from a study of blood T cell repertoires in COVID-19. As handled by the study authors: It was from reference gene primer amplification that nucleated cell counts were estimated. The repertoire was sequenced with immunoSEQ multiplex PCR; TCRdb's copy has only in-frame clones and lacks some. V and J calls and clone size are copied from that table; D and trimming were computed from the DNA. The sample has about 100,000 clones; about 90% are singletons. The sequence derives from a man aged 45 to 65 with acute or convalescent COVID-19. Specimen: peripheral blood.

CDR3 loop: CASSLVPGQGSQPQHF. The CDR3 bases are TGCGCCAGCAGCTTGGTGCCGGGACAGGGTAGTCAGCCCCAGCATTTT. The J gene is TRBJ1-5, the V gene TRBV5-1, with 9 bases matching TRBD1. The CDR3 has 16 amino acids. Germline V gene lookup returns CDR1 SGHRS and CDR2 YFSETQ. With V trimmed by 0 bases and J by 6 bases, 7 bases remained unmatched.